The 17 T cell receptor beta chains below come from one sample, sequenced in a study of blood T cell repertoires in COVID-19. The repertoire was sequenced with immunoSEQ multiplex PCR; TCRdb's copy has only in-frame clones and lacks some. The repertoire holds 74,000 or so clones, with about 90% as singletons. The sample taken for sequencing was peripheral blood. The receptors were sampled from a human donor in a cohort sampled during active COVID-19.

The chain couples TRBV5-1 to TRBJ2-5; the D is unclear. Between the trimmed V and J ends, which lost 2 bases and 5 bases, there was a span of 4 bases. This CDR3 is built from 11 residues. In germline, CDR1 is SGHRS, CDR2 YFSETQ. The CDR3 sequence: CASSFRETQYF. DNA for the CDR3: TGCGCCAGCAGCTTCCGGGAGACCCAGTACTTC. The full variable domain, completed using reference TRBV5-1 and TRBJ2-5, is KAGVTQTPRYLIKTRGQQVTLSCSPISGHRSVSWYQQTPGQGLQFLFEYFSETQRNKGNFPGRFSGRQFSNSRSEMNVSTLELGDSALYLCASSFRETQYFGPGTRLLVL.

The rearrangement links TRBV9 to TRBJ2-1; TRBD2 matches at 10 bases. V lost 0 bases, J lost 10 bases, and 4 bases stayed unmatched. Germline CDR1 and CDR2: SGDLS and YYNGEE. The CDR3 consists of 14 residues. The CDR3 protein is CASSVATSGWEQFF. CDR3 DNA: TGTGCCAGCAGCGTAGCGACTAGCGGGTGGGAGCAGTTCTTC.

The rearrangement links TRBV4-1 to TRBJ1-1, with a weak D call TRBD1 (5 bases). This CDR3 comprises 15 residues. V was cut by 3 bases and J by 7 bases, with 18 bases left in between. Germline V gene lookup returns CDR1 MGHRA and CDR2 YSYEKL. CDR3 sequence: CASSQGRGDRDEAFF. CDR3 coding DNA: TGCGCCAGCAGCCAGGGGCGGGGGGACCGAGATGAAGCTTTCTTT.

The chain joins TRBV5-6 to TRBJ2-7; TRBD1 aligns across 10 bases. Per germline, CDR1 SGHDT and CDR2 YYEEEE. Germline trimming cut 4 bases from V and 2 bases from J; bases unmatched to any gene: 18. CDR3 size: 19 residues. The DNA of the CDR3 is TGTGCCAGCAGCCTAAGGCGACGGGACAGGGGCCTCTTTACCTACGAGCAGTACTTC. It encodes CASSLRRRDRGLFTYEQYF.

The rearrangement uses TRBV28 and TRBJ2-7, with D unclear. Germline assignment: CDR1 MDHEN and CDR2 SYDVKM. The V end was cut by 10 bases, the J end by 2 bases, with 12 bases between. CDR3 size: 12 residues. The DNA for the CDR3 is TGTGCCATCCCTGGCCCAGCCTACGAGCAGTACTTC. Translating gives CAIPGPAYEQYF.

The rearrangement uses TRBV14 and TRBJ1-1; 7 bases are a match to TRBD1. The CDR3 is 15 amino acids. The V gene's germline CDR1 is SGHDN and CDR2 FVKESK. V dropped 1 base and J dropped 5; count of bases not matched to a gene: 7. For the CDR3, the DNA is TGTGCCAGCAGCCAAGTTAGGGGGCGCAGGACTGAAGCTTTCTTT. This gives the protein CASSQVRGRRTEAFF.

The CDR3 coding sequence is TGCGCCAGCAGGGGACAGGCCCAGGAGACCCAGTACTTC. It encodes CASRGQAQETQYF. The chain couples TRBV4-1 to TRBJ2-5; 8 bases agree with TRBD1. CDR1 is MGHRA and CDR2 is YSYEKL in the germline V gene. The CDR3 loop spans 13 amino acids. With 6 bases clipped from V and 5 bases from J, the junction kept 5 bases outside the gene matches.

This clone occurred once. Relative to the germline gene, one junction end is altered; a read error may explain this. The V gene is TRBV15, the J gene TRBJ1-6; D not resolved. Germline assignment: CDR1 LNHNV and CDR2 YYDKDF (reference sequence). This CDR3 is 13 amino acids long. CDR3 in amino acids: CATSSPYNSPLHF. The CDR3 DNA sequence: TGTGCCACCAGCAGCCCCTACAATTCACCCCTCCACTTT.

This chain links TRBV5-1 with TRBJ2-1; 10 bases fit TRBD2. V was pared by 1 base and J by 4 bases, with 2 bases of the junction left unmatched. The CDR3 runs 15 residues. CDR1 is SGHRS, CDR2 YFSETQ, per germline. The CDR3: CASSLTSGMYNEQFF. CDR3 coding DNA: TGCGCCAGCAGCTTGACTAGCGGGATGTACAATGAGCAGTTCTTC.

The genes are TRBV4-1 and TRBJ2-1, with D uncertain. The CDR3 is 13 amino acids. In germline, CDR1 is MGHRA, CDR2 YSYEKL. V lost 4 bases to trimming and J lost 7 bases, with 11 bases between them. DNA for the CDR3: TGCGCCAGCAGCCCGGTCGCAGGAAATGAGCAGTTCTTC. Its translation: CASSPVAGNEQFF.

CDR3 amino acids: CASSQGGHLQETQYF. DNA for the CDR3: TGTGCCAGCAGCCAGGGGGGACACCTCCAAGAGACCCAGTACTTC. V is TRBV7-7 and J is TRBJ2-5; D possibly corresponds to TRBD1 (7 bases). The CDR3 contains 15 residues. The V end lost 5 bases, the J end lost 1 base, and 14 bases lay between the germline ends. Looked up from germline, CDR1 is SSHAT and CDR2 is FNYEAQ (reference sequence). The full variable domain, completed using reference TRBV7-7 and TRBJ2-5, is GAGVSQSPRYKVTKRGQDVTLRCDPISSHATLYWYQQALGQGPEFLTYFNYEAQPDKSGLPSDRFSAERPEGSISTLTIQRTEQRDSAMYRCASSQGGHLQETQYFGPGTRLLVL.

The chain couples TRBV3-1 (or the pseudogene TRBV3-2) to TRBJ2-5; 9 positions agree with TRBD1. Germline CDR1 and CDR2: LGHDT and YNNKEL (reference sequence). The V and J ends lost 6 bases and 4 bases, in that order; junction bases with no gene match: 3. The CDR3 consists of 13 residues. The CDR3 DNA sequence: TGTGCCAGCAGACAGGGGGCGCGAGAGACCCAGTACTTC. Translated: CASRQGARETQYF.

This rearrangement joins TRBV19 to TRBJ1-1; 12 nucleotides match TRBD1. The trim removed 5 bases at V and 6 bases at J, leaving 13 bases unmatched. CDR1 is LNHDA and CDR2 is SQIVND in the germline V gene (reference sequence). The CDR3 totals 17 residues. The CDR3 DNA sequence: TGTGCCAGTAGTCCCGAACGGGACAGGGGGCTGGGGGCTGAAGCTTTCTTT. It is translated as CASSPERDRGLGAEAFF. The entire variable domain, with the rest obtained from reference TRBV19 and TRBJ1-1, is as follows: DGGITQSPKYLFRKEGQNVTLSCEQNLNHDAMYWYRQDPGQGLRLIYYSQIVNDFQKGDIAEGYSVSREKKESFPLTVTSAQKNPTAFYLCASSPERDRGLGAEAFFGQGTRLTVV.

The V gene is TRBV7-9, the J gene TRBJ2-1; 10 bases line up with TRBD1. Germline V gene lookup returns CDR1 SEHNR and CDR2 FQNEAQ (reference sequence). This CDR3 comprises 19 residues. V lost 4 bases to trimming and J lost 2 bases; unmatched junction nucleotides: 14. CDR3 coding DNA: TGTGCCAGCAGCTCCCTCCGGGACAGGGGAGTGAGGGCCTACAATGAGCAGTTCTTC. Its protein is CASSSLRDRGVRAYNEQFF.

The CDR3 sequence: CASSLRSGTVFSGNTIYF. CDR3 DNA: TGCGCCAGCAGCCTTAGATCGGGGACAGTCTTCTCTGGAAACACCATATATTTT. The chain employs TRBV5-1 and TRBJ1-3; 7 bases line up with TRBD1. The CDR3 sequence is 18 residues long. CDR1 is SGHRS and CDR2 is YFSETQ in the germline V gene. After removal of 4 bases from V and 0 bases from J, the junction contained 13 bases not matched to a gene.

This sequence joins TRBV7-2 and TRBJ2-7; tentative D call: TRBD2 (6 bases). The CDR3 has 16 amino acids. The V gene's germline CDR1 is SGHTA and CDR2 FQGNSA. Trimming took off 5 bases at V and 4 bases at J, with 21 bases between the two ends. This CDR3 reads CASSLGTDKNPYEQYF. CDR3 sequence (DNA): TGTGCCAGCAGCCTGGGGACTGACAAGAATCCTTACGAGCAGTACTTC.

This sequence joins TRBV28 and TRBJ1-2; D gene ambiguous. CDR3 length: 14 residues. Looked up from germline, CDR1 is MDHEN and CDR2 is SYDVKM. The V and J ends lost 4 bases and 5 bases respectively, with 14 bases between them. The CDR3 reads CASSSPSRSYGYTF. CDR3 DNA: TGTGCCAGCAGTTCCCCTTCACGGAGTTATGGCTACACCTTC.